This TCR beta chain was captured in a study of blood T cell repertoires in COVID-19 (dated by TCRdb to about 2020). Background for the entire study: Samples covering the acute and convalescent phases of COVID-19 were provided by collaborators in the United States, Italy and Spain. The prospective study material was composed of cDNA or gDNA derived from T cells, B-cell-depleted T cells, or PBMCs. Deeply sampled blood TCRbeta repertoires from subjects exposed to, actively infected with, or recovered from COVID-19 were included in the dataset. The repertoires were released in a freely available public database intended as a resource for research on the immune response to SARS-CoV-2. The samples were drawn from the first 160 participants of the ongoing ImmuneRACE study and from roughly 1,300 subjects provided by 6 global collaborators. A de-identified subject ID, COVID-19 status, age in years and sex were almost always included in the sample metadata. Where HLA class I and class II types were available, the types were taken from metadata supplied by the sample provider, not from assay-based typing. Beyond this particular receptor, the publication reports: Clinical and demographic metadata were provided uncurated, with the amount varying by source and participant.

In Seattle, one collaborating source enrolled patients while the infection was active and tracked those patients longitudinally over the course of disease. Collaborating institutions collected whole blood in K2EDTA tubes following their own protocols. For TCRbeta analysis, collaborator samples were shipped as frozen whole blood, as isolated PBMCs, or as DNA extracted from either sample type. Note on this clone: The antigen it recognizes is unknown. No base qualities exist here, and no much larger clone lies one base off it.

The immunoSEQ Assay, a bias-controlled multiplex PCR, was used to amplify TCRbeta CDR3 regions from genomic DNA. Per the original workflow: Nucleated cell counts per sample were estimated from amplification of reference gene primers within the assay. To quantify the absolute abundance of each unique TCRbeta CDR3 rearrangement, sequence reads were collapsed and filtered. For each sample, productive Simpson clonality was calculated as the square root of Simpson's diversity index across productive rearrangements. TCRdb holds this immuneACCESS table with in-frame rearrangements only. Some clones are missing; in checked studies, unresolved V genes explain under half, and the rest has no known cause. Clone size and the V and J calls come from that table; the DNA yielded D and trimming. The sample includes about 290,000 clones, with roughly 91% observed a single time. Of the sample, roughly 10% is held by the ten largest clones.

CDR1 and CDR2 were assigned from the germline V gene as MGHRA and YSYEKL. The junction shows trimming of 1 base on V and 9 bases on J, plus 9 bases between the germline ends. Spanning cysteine to phenylalanine, the CDR3 consists of 12 amino acids. The only DNA kept is the CDR3, 36 bases in frame from the first base. In this chain, TRBV4-1 is recombined with TRBJ1-1, with a tentative D gene TRBD1 over 5 matching bases. Sequences were obtained from peripheral blood. The sequence came from a woman younger than 45 with COVID-19, enrolled during active disease. Here is the DNA: TGCGCCAGCAGCCAAGCGCAGGGCAAAGCTTTCTTT. Its coded protein is CASSQAQGKAFF.